A selection of T cell receptor beta chains follows, all from one sample in a study of glioma-infiltrating T cells after dendritic cell vaccination. Assay used: immunoSEQ multiplex PCR; TCRdb lists only in-frame clones, some missing. Of 71,000 or so clones listed, roughly 79% are singletons. The specimen comprised blood, sampled before dendritic cell vaccination. The receptors shown here come from a human donor with glioblastoma. Both conserved end residues are part of each CDR3. The D gene is left open where the match is weak. Clone size is given for some rows only: seen once, a few or many times, or a class if the clone is expanded.

v_call	clone_size	d_call	j_call	cdr3_nt	cdr3_aa
TRBV7-8	-	-	TRBJ2-4	TGTGCCAGCAGCTCACAGGGTTCCAAAAACATTCAGTACTTC	CASSSQGSKNIQYF
TRBV29-1	-	TRBD2	TRBJ2-5	TGCAGCGTTGTAGGGGAGCGGGGGCACCAAGAGACCCAGTACTTC	CSVVGERGHQETQYF
TRBV5-6	-	-	TRBJ2-7	TGTGCCAGCAGCAATGGCGGGCAGAAATACGAGCAGTACTTC	CASSNGGQKYEQYF
TRBV10-3	once	-	TRBJ1-4	TGTGCCATCAGAGAGGGCGGGGGCGGAGGTGAAAAACTGTTTTTT	CAIREGGGGGEKLFF
TRBV19	-	TRBD1	TRBJ1-4	TGTGCCAGCCGAACTCAACAGGGGGCGCACGAAAAACTGTTTTTT	CASRTQQGAHEKLFF
TRBV27	-	-	TRBJ1-6	TGTGCCAGCAGTTTAGCAGGGGCCTCACCCCTCCACTTT	CASSLAGASPLHF
TRBV5-6	-	-	TRBJ1-1	TGTGCCAGCAGTCCCGATTCAGGACGGGAGAACACTGAAGCTTTCTTT	CASSPDSGRENTEAFF
TRBV19	-	-	TRBJ1-2	TGTGCCAGTAGTAGGTCAGACTATGGCTACACCTTC	CASSRSDYGYTF
TRBV7-9	-	-	TRBJ1-1	TGTGCCAGCAGCTTACTATGGCAGGGGAACACTGAAGCTTTCTTT	CASSLLWQGNTEAFF
TRBV14	few	TRBD1	TRBJ2-7	TGTGCCAGCAGCCCCCGACAGGGATTCTACGAGCAGTACTTC	CASSPRQGFYEQYF
TRBV10-3	few	TRBD1	TRBJ1-3	TGTGCCATCAGTGAGGTGGTTGGGGACAGGGGCCACCTCTCTGGAAACACCATATATTTT	CAISEVVGDRGHLSGNTIYF
TRBV19	-	TRBD2	TRBJ2-3	TGTGCCAGTAGTCCGTCGACTAGCGGGGGACGGGATACGCAGTATTTT	CASSPSTSGGRDTQYF
TRBV19	-	-	TRBJ1-5	TGTGCCAGTAGTATAGGCCAGGGGCCAAATCAGCCCCAGCATTTT	CASSIGQGPNQPQHF
TRBV28	-	TRBD2	TRBJ2-3	TGTGCCAGTCTAGCGGGGGCTGGCACAGATACGCAGTATTTT	CASLAGAGTDTQYF
TRBV27	-	-	TRBJ1-5	TGTGCCAGCAGTTCCTTAGTCAGCGCCGGGGGCAATCAGCCCCAGCATTTT	CASSSLVSAGGNQPQHF
TRBV25-1	-	TRBD2	TRBJ2-1	TGTGCCAGCCGTGGGGGGGGATTCAATGAGCAGTTCTTC	CASRGGGFNEQFF
TRBV19	-	-	TRBJ1-5	TGTGCCAGCAGAGCCTCGGCCGGGGGCAATCAGCCCCAGCATTTT	CASRASAGGNQPQHF
TRBV12-5	few	TRBD1	TRBJ1-1	TGTGCTAGTGGTTTGGGGATGGGGACAGGGGGAGCTTTCTTT	CASGLGMGTGGAFF
TRBV9	-	-	TRBJ2-1	TGTGCCAGCAGCTTAACGGGACAAGACTACAATGAGCAGTTCTTC	CASSLTGQDYNEQFF
TRBV5-4	-	TRBD1	TRBJ2-1	TGTGCCAGCAGCTCCGCTAGGGGGCCCTCCTACAATGAGCAGTTCTTC	CASSSARGPSYNEQFF
TRBV6-6	-	TRBD1	TRBJ1-6	TGTGCCAGCACCGGACAGGAGGATTCACCCCTCCACTTT	CASTGQEDSPLHF
TRBV4-2	-	TRBD2	TRBJ2-5	TGTGCCAGCAGCTCCGAGGACCAGCGGGGGGCCGGGGAGACCCAGTACTTC	CASSSEDQRGAGETQYF
TRBV2	-	-	TRBJ2-5	TGTGCCAGCTCTAAGGGGCTCCAAGAGACCCAGTACTTC	CASSKGLQETQYF
TRBV29-1	-	-	TRBJ2-2	TGCAGCGTCCGGACAGCCTTCCCCGGGGAGCTGTTTTTT	CSVRTAFPGELFF
TRBV9	-	-	TRBJ2-7	TGTGCCAGCAGCATACCAGGGGTCTCCTACGAGCAGTACTTC	CASSIPGVSYEQYF
TRBV2	-	TRBD1	TRBJ2-5	TGTGCCAGCAGAGGAGGGGACAGGGGGCTTTATGAGCAGTACTTC	CASRGGDRGLYEQYF
TRBV6-1	-	TRBD1	TRBJ1-6	TGTGCCAGCAGTGAGCCCCGACAGGGGACCTATAATTCACCCCTCCACTTT	CASSEPRQGTYNSPLHF
TRBV7-2	once	-	TRBJ1-2	TGTGCCTCAAGATGGGGGGGATATGGCTACACCTTC	CASRWGGYGYTF
TRBV9	few	-	TRBJ1-3	TGTGCCAGCAGCGTAGCGCCTGGGGCATCTGGAAACACCATATATTTT	CASSVAPGASGNTIYF
TRBV13	-	TRBD2	TRBJ2-5	TGTGCCAGCAGCTTATCTCAGCGGGGGGCCCTTAGAGAGACCCAGTACTTC	CASSLSQRGALRETQYF
TRBV27	-	TRBD1	TRBJ1-5	TGTGCCAGCAGCAAACTAGGGACAGACAATCAGCCCCAGCATTTT	CASSKLGTDNQPQHF
TRBV5-4	few	-	TRBJ1-1	TGTGCCAGCAGCCCGTCAGGGGAGACCACTGAAGCTTTCTTT	CASSPSGETTEAFF
TRBV2	few	TRBD1	TRBJ1-5	TGTGCCAGCAGTGGGGAGGGACAGGGGGCTGTGCCCCAGCATTTT	CASSGEGQGAVPQHF
TRBV5-1	few	TRBD1	TRBJ1-3	TGCGCCAGCAGCTTGGTTCCGGGACAGGAAGACACCATATATTTT	CASSLVPGQEDTIYF
TRBV15	-	-	TRBJ1-2	TGTGCCACCAGCAGAGACACAGATTATGGCTACACCTTC	CATSRDTDYGYTF
TRBV5-6	few	-	TRBJ1-5	TGTGCCAGCAGCCCATACAGGGCCTACAATCAGCCCCAGCATTTT	CASSPYRAYNQPQHF
TRBV19	-	-	TRBJ1-4	TGTGCCAGTAGTATTCGTGCTAATGAAAAACTGTTTTTT	CASSIRANEKLFF
TRBV5-6	-	TRBD1	TRBJ2-7	TGTGCCAGCAGGCAAACCGGGACAGGGCTTAATCCCTACGAGCAGTACTTC	CASRQTGTGLNPYEQYF